Listed below are T cell receptor beta chains from one sample, sequenced in a study of shared clonotypes between healthy human individuals. Profiled with immunoSEQ multiplex PCR; TCRdb holds only in-frame clones, not every one. The sample lists more than 2,000,000 clones; 93% were seen once. Sequenced input: naive CD4+ T cells from PBMCs. These TCRs come from a man between 18 and 35 years old in good health. Some clones in this sample may be carry-over from other donors' samples. Each CDR3 is given with its conserved first and last residue. The D gene is left open where the match is weak. Clone size appears in some rows only: once, few, many, or a class for an expanded clone.

size	D	V	J	DNA	CDR3
-	-	TRBV30	TRBJ2-7	TGTGCCTGGTCCGACCTGGGCAGGGGCAGCTACGAGCAGTACTTC	CAWSDLGRGSYEQYF
-	TRBD1	TRBV6-6	TRBJ1-5	TGTGCCAGCAGTTTCGGGACAGCCAAAAGCAATCAGCCCCAGCATTTT	CASSFGTAKSNQPQHF
-	-	TRBV5-4	TRBJ1-1	TGTGCCAGCAGCCTTGTGGAGGGGACCACTGAAGCTTTCTTT	CASSLVEGTTEAFF
-	TRBD1	TRBV30	TRBJ2-7	TGTGCCTGGAGTCCCTTGACAGGGGATATCTACGAGCAGTACTTC	CAWSPLTGDIYEQYF
-	-	TRBV28	TRBJ1-1	TGTGCCAGCAGTTTAAGGGCAGGGATGAACACTGAAGCTTTCTTT	CASSLRAGMNTEAFF
-	TRBD1	TRBV5-5	TRBJ1-5	TGTGCCAGCAGCTACCACCCCGACAGGGAGGGTCAGCCCCAGCATTTT	CASSYHPDREGQPQHF
once	-	TRBV5-1	TRBJ2-7	TGCGCCAGCAGCCTTTTAGGAGGGGAAGGTTGGGAGCAGTACTTC	CASSLLGGEGWEQYF
-	-	TRBV9	TRBJ2-7	TGTGCCAGCAGCGTAGAGGGCAGGGGTGAAGGCGAGCAGTACTTC	CASSVEGRGEGEQYF
-	-	TRBV5-1	TRBJ2-7	TGCGCCAGCAGGGAGGGACAGAGGAATTTCGAGCAGTACTTC	CASREGQRNFEQYF
once	-	TRBV4-1	TRBJ2-1	TGCGCCAGCAGCCAAGGCTCAGCCCACACCTTCAATGAGCAGTTCTTC	CASSQGSAHTFNEQFF
-	TRBD2	TRBV7-9	TRBJ2-1	TGTGCCAGCAGCTTAGCGTATACTAGCGGGATCGATAACTACAATGAGCAGTTCTTC	CASSLAYTSGIDNYNEQFF